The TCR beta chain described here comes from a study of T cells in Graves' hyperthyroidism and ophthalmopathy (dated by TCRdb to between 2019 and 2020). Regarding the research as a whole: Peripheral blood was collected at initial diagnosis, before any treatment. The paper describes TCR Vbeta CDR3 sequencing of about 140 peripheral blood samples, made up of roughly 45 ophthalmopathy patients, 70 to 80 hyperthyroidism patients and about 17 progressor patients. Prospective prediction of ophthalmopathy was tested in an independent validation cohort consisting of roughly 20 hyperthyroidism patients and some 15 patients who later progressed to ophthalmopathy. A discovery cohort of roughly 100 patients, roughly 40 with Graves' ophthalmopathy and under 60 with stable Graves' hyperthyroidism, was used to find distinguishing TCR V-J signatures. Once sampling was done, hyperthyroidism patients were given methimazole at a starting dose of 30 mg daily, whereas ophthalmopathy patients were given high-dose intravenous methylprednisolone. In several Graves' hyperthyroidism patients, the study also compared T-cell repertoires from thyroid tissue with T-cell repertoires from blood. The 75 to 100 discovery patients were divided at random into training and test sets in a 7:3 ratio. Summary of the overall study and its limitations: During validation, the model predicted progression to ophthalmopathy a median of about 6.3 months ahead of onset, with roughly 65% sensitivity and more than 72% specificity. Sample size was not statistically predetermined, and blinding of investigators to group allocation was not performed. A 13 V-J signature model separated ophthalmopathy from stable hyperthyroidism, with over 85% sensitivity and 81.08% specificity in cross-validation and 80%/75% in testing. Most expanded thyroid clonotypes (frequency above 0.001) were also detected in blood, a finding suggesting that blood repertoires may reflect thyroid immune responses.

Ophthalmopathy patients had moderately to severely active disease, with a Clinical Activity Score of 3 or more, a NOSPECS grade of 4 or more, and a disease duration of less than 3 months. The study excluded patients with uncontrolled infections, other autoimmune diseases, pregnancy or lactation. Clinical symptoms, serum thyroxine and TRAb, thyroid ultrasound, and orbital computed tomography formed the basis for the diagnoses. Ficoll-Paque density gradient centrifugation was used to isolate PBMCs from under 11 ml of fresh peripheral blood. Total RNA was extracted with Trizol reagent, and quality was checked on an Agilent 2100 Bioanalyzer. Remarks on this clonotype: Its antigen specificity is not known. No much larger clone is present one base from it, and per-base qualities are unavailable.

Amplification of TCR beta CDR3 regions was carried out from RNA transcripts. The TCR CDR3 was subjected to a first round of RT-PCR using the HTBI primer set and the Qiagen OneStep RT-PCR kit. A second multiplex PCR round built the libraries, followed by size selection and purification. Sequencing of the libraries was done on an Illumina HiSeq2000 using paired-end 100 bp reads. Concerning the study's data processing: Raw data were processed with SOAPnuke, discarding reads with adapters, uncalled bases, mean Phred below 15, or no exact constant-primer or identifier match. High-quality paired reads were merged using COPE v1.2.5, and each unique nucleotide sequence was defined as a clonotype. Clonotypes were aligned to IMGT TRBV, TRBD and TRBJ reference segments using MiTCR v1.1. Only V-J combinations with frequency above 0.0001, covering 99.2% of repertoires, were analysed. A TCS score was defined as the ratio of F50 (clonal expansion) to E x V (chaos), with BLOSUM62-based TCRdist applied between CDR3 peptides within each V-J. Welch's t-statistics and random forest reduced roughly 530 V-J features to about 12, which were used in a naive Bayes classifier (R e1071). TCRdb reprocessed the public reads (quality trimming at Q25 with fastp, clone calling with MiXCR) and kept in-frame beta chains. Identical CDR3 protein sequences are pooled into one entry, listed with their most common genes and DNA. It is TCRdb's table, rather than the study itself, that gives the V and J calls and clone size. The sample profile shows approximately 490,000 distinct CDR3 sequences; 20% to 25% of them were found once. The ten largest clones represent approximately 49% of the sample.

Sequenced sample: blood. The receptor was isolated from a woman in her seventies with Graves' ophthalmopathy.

CDR3 sequence: CATSSVMGTGGETQYF. The sequenced DNA is TGTGCCACCAGTAGTGTGATGGGGACAGGGGGAGAGACCCAGTACTTC. The V and J genes are TRBV15 and TRBJ2-5, with 11 central nucleotides matching TRBD1. CDR1 and CDR2 are read off the germline V gene (reference sequence) as LNHNV and YYDKDF. Including the terminal cysteine and phenylalanine, the CDR3 comprises 16 residues. The only DNA kept is the CDR3, 48 bases in frame from the first base. V is trimmed back by 6 bases and J by 4 bases, and the junction contains 10 bases that no gene match accounts for.